This TCR beta chain was captured by sequencing in a study of radiotherapy plus CTLA-4 blockade in lung cancer. At the level of the study: Objective response rate was around 19%; disease control rate, around 30%.

Looked up from germline, CDR1 is SGHTA and CDR2 is FQGNSA. There are 14 residues in the CDR3. V lost 5 bases, J lost 1 base, and 12 bases lay in between. On this clone itself: Its specificity is not known.

General study findings and limits: In blood, TCR clones derived from the tumor expanded after radiotherapy plus ipilimumab. Early blood T cell clone changes and increased post-radiation serum interferon-beta were reportedly the strongest response predictors.

Lung cancer patients with chemo-refractory metastatic non-small-cell disease were given focal radiation plus CTLA-4 blockade with ipilimumab. Repertoires were generated with immunoSEQ multiplex PCR, while TCRdb's copy carries only in-frame clones and drops some. The sample gives around 80,000 clones, 70% to 85% of which show up once; approximately 9.9% is in the top ten. V gene TRBV7-2 combines with J gene TRBJ2-7, with TRBD1 as a possible D gene (6 bases). Sample: peripheral blood, taken from a patient treated with radiotherapy plus ipilimumab. The sequence came from a human donor with non-small cell lung cancer whose response to radiotherapy plus ipilimumab could not be evaluated. CDR3 amino acids: CASSLQGASYEQYF. The CDR3 DNA reads TGTGCCAGCAGCCTACAGGGAGCGTCCTACGAGCAGTACTTC.